The 8 T cell receptor beta chains in this list originate from one sample, sequenced in a study of T cell repertoires in cytomegalovirus infection. The antigens these receptors bind are not known. TCRdb passed the reads through MiXCR, listing each CDR3 protein once. Among hundreds of thousands of distinct CDR3 sequences listed, around 30% were seen once. This specimen was cultured PBMCs, taken from culture after CMV antigen stimulation. These receptors all stem from a human donor in good health (CMV status not recorded). Some clones in this sample may be carry-over from other donors' samples.

The chain couples TRBV27 to TRBJ2-1; a possible D gene is TRBD2 (5 bases). Per the germline V gene, CDR1 is MNHEY and CDR2 is SMNVEV (reference sequence). V dropped 0 bases and J dropped 1 base, with 19 bases sitting between them. CDR3 length: 19 amino acids. The DNA of the CDR3 is TGTGCCAGCAGTTTATCGCCCTGGGAGCGACGGTCGTCCTACAATGAGCAGTTCTTC. It encodes CASSLSPWERRSSYNEQFF.

This clonotype was picked up a small number of times. The chain uses TRBV12-3 or TRBV12-4 and TRBJ1-1, with D unresolved. The V gene lost 3 bases and the J gene lost 0 bases, with 8 bases spanning the gap. This CDR3 is 14 amino acids long. The CDR3, as DNA: TGTGCCAGCAGTTTTGTAACAATGAACACTGAAGCTTTCTTT. It is translated as CASSFVTMNTEAFF.

The chain joins TRBV12-3 or TRBV12-4 to TRBJ1-5; D call uncertain. V was clipped by 6 bases and J by 3 bases, with 15 bases between them. The CDR3 extends over 15 amino acids. For the CDR3, the DNA is TGTGCCAGCAGCCGCGGCGGGGTACCCAATCAGCCCCAGCATTTT. This encodes CASSRGGVPNQPQHF.

The chain uses TRBV19 and TRBJ2-2; D remains unclear. The germline gives CDR1 LNHDA, CDR2 SQIVND (reference sequence). V was trimmed by 3 bases and J by 5 bases, leaving 4 bases between them. The CDR3 is 12 amino acids. The CDR3, as DNA: TGTGCCAGTAGTATGGGTACCGGGGAGCTGTTTTTT. It encodes CASSMGTGELFF.

With respect to this clonotype: A read error may be the cause here, since a much bigger clone is one base away. The chain employs TRBV7-2 and TRBJ2-5; D is perhaps TRBD1 (6 bases). Looked up from germline, CDR1 is SGHTA and CDR2 is FQGNSA. The CDR3 covers 13 residues. Trimming left V 5 bases short and J 10 bases short, with 17 bases between. DNA for the CDR3: TGTGCCAGCAGCACAGGGACCTCGAGGAACCAGTACTTC. Translating it yields CASSTGTSRNQYF. Together with reference TRBV7-2 and TRBJ2-5, the CDR3 gives the full variable domain: GAGVSQSPSNKVTEKGKDVELRCDPISGHTALYWYRQSLGQGLEFLIYFQGNSAPDKSGLPSDRFSAERTGGSVSTLTIQRTQQEDSAVYLCASSTGTSRNQYFGPGTRLLVL.

Of note for this clonotype: A junction boundary mismatches the germline segment, possibly from a read error. The chain couples TRBV11-2 to TRBJ2-5; TRBD2 aligns across 11 bases. From germline, CDR1 is SGHAT and CDR2 FQNNGV. The CDR3 consists of 15 residues. The CDR3 DNA sequence: TGTGCCATCAGCACTAGCGGGAGTTACTGGGAGACCCAGTACTTC. It translates to CAISTSGSYWETQYF.

This clonotype was recorded a few times. V is TRBV24-1 and J is TRBJ2-7; a weak D match, TRBD2 (5 bases). CDR3 size: 14 residues. V gave up 6 bases and J gave up 3 bases, with 14 bases separating them. Germline-derived CDR1 and CDR2 are KGHDR and SFDVKD. CDR3 sequence reads: CATSHGAGDYEQYF. The DNA of the CDR3 is TGTGCCACCAGTCACGGCGCCGGGGACTACGAGCAGTACTTC.

The J gene is TRBJ2-7, the V gene TRBV15; D unresolved. V lost 8 bases and J 5 bases, leaving 16 bases between the germline ends. This CDR3 is built from 13 residues. Germline V gives CDR1 LNHNV, CDR2 YYDKDF (reference sequence). CDR3 DNA sequence: TGTGCCACCGGCTTAGCCACCCTCCACGAGCAGTACTTC. Amino acids: CATGLATLHEQYF.